This is a list of T cell receptor beta chains from one sample in a study of T cell repertoires in cytomegalovirus infection. TCRdb called the reads again in MiXCR, with one record for every CDR3 protein. This sample has 150,000 to 200,000 distinct CDR3 sequences, with under 15% found just once. Input material: PBMCs. The source of these receptors is a human donor in good health (CMV status not recorded). Some clones in this sample may be carry-over from other donors' samples. Each CDR3 is given with its conserved first and last residue. D genes are given only for firm matches. Clone size, where shown, is once, few, many, or a class for clones that have expanded.

NA TRBJ2-1 many TRBV7-2 CASTRRGVYNEQFF TGTGCCAGCACCCGACGAGGGGTATACAATGAGCAGTTCTTC
TRBD1 TRBJ2-3 few TRBV6-6 CASRRQGRTDTQYF TGTGCCAGCAGAAGACAGGGGCGCACAGATACGCAGTATTTT
NA TRBJ1-5 many TRBV7-2 CASSPPLSLNQPQHF TGTGCCAGCAGCCCCCCCTTAAGTCTTAATCAGCCCCAGCATTTT
NA TRBJ2-1 many TRBV29-1 CSVEDGARQSSYNEQFF TGCAGCGTTGAAGATGGGGCCCGACAGAGCTCCTACAATGAGCAGTTCTTC
NA TRBJ2-7 NA TRBV6-1 CASSSPSAGISYEQYF TGTGCCAGCAGCTCCCCGTCGGCAGGAATTTCCTACGAGCAGTACTTC
TRBD1 TRBJ2-2 few TRBV30 CAWTGGFTGELFF TGTGCCTGGACAGGGGGCTTCACCGGGGAGCTGTTTTTT
NA TRBJ1-5 many TRBV3-1 CASSPGRGGQPQHF TGTGCCAGCAGCCCGGGAAGGGGAGGTCAGCCCCAGCATTTT
NA TRBJ2-1 many TRBV10-3 CAITDVDGGSYNEQFF TGTGCCATCACCGATGTTGACGGTGGCTCCTACAATGAGCAGTTCTTC
TRBD1 TRBJ2-1 many TRBV4-1 CASTGGSTYNEQFF TGCGCCAGCACAGGGGGCTCGACCTACAATGAGCAGTTCTTC
NA TRBJ1-3 many TRBV28 CASSDLTAGNTIYF TGTGCCAGCAGTGACCTGACAGCTGGAAACACCATATATTTT
NA TRBJ2-1 few TRBV3-1 CASSQEGGQGTNNEQFF TGTGCCAGCAGCCAAGAGGGAGGGCAGGGGACAAACAATGAGCAGTTCTTC
NA TRBJ2-4 NA TRBV6-6 CASRMGIAKNIQYF TGTGCCAGCAGGATGGGGATAGCCAAAAACATTCAGTACTTC
NA TRBJ1-1 many TRBV7-6 CASSSEVRGGTEAFF TGTGCCAGCAGCTCGGAGGTCAGGGGAGGCACTGAAGCTTTCTTT
NA TRBJ2-7 many TRBV7-9 CASSLAGDTHEQYF TGTGCCAGCAGCTTAGCTGGGGATACCCACGAGCAGTACTTC
NA TRBJ2-1 many TRBV7-9 CASSLEGTPTDNEQFF TGTGCCAGCAGCTTAGAGGGAACCCCAACAGACAATGAGCAGTTCTTC
NA TRBJ1-4 many TRBV7-2 CASSYNAPGQINEKLFF TGTGCCAGCAGCTACAACGCCCCGGGACAAATTAATGAAAAACTGTTTTTT
NA TRBJ1-1 many TRBV6-2/TRBV6-3 CASSFGTLNTEAFF TGTGCCAGCAGTTTCGGGACACTGAACACTGAAGCTTTCTTT